The 29 T cell receptor beta chains reported below all come from one sample, sequenced in a study of shared clonotypes between healthy human individuals. CD45RO-negative CD8 cells positively selected for CCR7 made up the naive population, which excluded terminally differentiated effector memory CD45RA+ cells. TCRdb's copy holds only in-frame clones and misses some; the assay was immunoSEQ multiplex PCR. The sample lists under 850,000 clones; around 93% were seen once. What was sequenced was naive CD8+ T cells sorted from blood. Every receptor here comes from a man in his thirties or forties in good health.

V usage is TRBV11-2 and J usage is TRBJ2-1; TRBD1 or TRBD2 may be the D gene (5 bases each). This CDR3 spans 14 amino acids. CDR1 is SGHAT and CDR2 is FQNNGV in the germline V gene. With 5 bases removed from V and 7 bases from J, the gap between germline ends came to 15 bases. The CDR3 protein is CASSPPRGKNEQFF. The CDR3 DNA is TGTGCCAGCAGCCCCCCCCGGGGCAAGAATGAGCAGTTCTTC.

This rearrangement joins TRBV27 to TRBJ2-5; 13 bases fit TRBD2. The better agreement between TRBJ2-7 and the DNA end casts doubt on the J call. This CDR3 contains 14 residues. Per germline, CDR1 MNHEY and CDR2 SMNVEV (reference sequence). The CDR3 DNA is TGTGCCAGCAGCTGGACTAGCGGGAGCTACGAGCAGTACTTC. Translating gives CASSWTSGSYEQYF.

This clone is a singleton in its sample. This chain connects TRBV9 to TRBJ2-3; possible D gene TRBD2, 7 bases. Per germline, CDR1 SGDLS and CDR2 YYNGEE. The CDR3 contains 16 residues. Trimming left V 0 bases short and J 1 base short, with 12 bases between. CDR3 sequence reads: CASSVEGGSGTDTQYF. For the CDR3, the DNA is TGTGCCAGCAGCGTAGAGGGGGGGAGCGGCACAGATACGCAGTATTTT.

The chain employs TRBV30 and TRBJ1-5; tentatively, D is TRBD1 (5 bases). Germline CDR1 GTSNPN, CDR2 SVGIG (reference sequence). The CDR3 is 16 amino acids. V dropped 2 bases and J dropped 2 bases, with 16 bases sitting between them. The CDR3 loop reads CAWSRPDQGGNQPQHF. The CDR3 DNA reads TGTGCCTGGAGTCGACCCGACCAGGGCGGCAATCAGCCCCAGCATTTT.

This chain uses TRBV13 with TRBJ2-3; 9 nucleotides align to TRBD2. With 5 bases clipped from V and 1 base from J, the junction kept 7 bases outside the gene matches. The CDR3 sequence is 16 residues long. Per the germline V gene, CDR1 is PRHDT and CDR2 is FYEKMQ (reference sequence). The DNA for the CDR3 is TGTGCCAGCAGCCAAACAGCGGGAGGTCGCACAGATACGCAGTATTTT. Amino acid sequence: CASSQTAGGRTDTQYF.

The chain carries TRBV27 and TRBJ1-1; the match to TRBD1 covers 7 bases. Germline loops: CDR1 MNHEY, CDR2 SMNVEV (reference sequence). This CDR3 spans 17 amino acids. The V segment lost 4 bases and the J segment 1 base; nucleotides outside the gene matches: 12. DNA of the CDR3: TGTGCCAGCAGTTACCCCGACAGGGAACTGAGGAACACTGAAGCTTTCTTT. Protein sequence: CASSYPDRELRNTEAFF.

J is TRBJ2-7 and V is TRBV7-9; the D is unclear. CDR1 SEHNR and CDR2 FQNEAQ come from the germline V gene (reference sequence). This CDR3 has 14 residues. Trimming took off 1 base at V and 3 bases at J, with 10 bases between the two ends. DNA of the CDR3: TGTGCCAGCAGCTTAGTTCTAGGTAACTACGAGCAGTACTTC. Its protein product is CASSLVLGNYEQYF.

The V call is TRBV9, the J call TRBJ1-1; D might be TRBD1 (6 bases). This CDR3 is 16 amino acids long. In germline, CDR1 is SGDLS, CDR2 YYNGEE. The V and J ends lost 0 bases and 0 bases respectively, with 12 bases between them. CDR3 sequence (DNA): TGTGCCAGCAGCGTAGTCCGGGGGCAATTGAACACTGAAGCTTTCTTT. This encodes CASSVVRGQLNTEAFF.

The chain couples TRBV28 to TRBJ2-1; D is unresolved. This CDR3 comprises 15 residues. Trimming removed 5 bases from V and 2 bases from J, with 13 bases in between. Germline V CDR1 and CDR2: MDHEN, SYDVKM. CDR3 sequence (DNA): TGTGCCAGCAGTCTGACCAACATCCCCTACAATGAGCAGTTCTTC. Its protein is CASSLTNIPYNEQFF.

The rearrangement uses TRBV27 and TRBJ2-6, with D tentatively TRBD1 (5 bases). Germline V gene data show CDR1 as MNHEY and CDR2 as SMNVEV (reference sequence). Trimming shortened V by 6 bases and J by 4 bases, and 13 bases separated the two germline ends. CDR3 length: 15 residues. The CDR3 reads CASRPRVGGANVLTF. The DNA for the CDR3 is TGTGCCAGCAGACCCAGGGTCGGGGGGGCCAACGTCCTGACTTTC.

The genes are TRBV9 and TRBJ2-1, with TRBD1 as a possible D gene (5 bases). Germline V gene lookup returns CDR1 SGDLS and CDR2 YYNGEE. V lost 3 bases to trimming and J lost 0 bases, with 19 bases between them. The CDR3 has 18 residues. The CDR3: CASSDVAGWGSSYNEQFF. The CDR3 DNA is TGTGCCAGCAGCGACGTGGCAGGGTGGGGAAGCTCCTACAATGAGCAGTTCTTC.

The chain joins TRBV5-1 to TRBJ1-1; maybe TRBD1 (5 bases). CDR3 length equals 14 residues. Deletions cut 3 bases from V and 0 bases from J, with 9 bases between. Germline V gene data show CDR1 as SGHRS and CDR2 as YFSETQ. The CDR3 sequence is CASSSRDMNTEAFF. DNA of the CDR3: TGCGCCAGCAGCTCCAGGGATATGAACACTGAAGCTTTCTTT.

In its sample, this clone was seen once. In DNA, the CDR3 is TGCGCCAGCAGCTTAAGGGGGCCCGGGGAGCTGTTTTTT. This codes for CASSLRGPGELFF. The chain employs TRBV5-1 and TRBJ2-2; 7 bases fit TRBD1. The CDR3 is made up of 13 amino acids. V lost 2 bases and J lost 6; bases outside the gene matches: 1. CDR1 and CDR2 from the germline V gene are SGHRS and YFSETQ.

J is TRBJ1-2 and V is TRBV15; D possibly corresponds to TRBD1 (6 bases). The CDR3 has 18 amino acids. Looked up from germline, CDR1 is LNHNV and CDR2 is YYDKDF (reference sequence). Trimming shortened V by 1 base and J by 4 bases, and 22 bases separated the two germline ends. In DNA form, the CDR3 reads TGTGCCACCAGCAGAGTTCCTGCCCGGGACAAAACCGGCTATGGCTACACCTTC. Translating it yields CATSRVPARDKTGYGYTF.

V gene TRBV28 combines with J gene TRBJ2-7, with 7 bases aligning to TRBD1. The CDR3 covers 15 residues. J gave up 5 bases and V 5 bases, and 12 bases lay outside the gene matches. Germline CDR1 and CDR2: MDHEN and SYDVKM. CDR3 residues: CASSLRRQGLDEQYF. As DNA, the CDR3 is TGTGCCAGCAGTCTCCGCCGACAGGGATTGGACGAGCAGTACTTC.

The V call is TRBV7-9, the J call TRBJ1-2, with 7 nucleotides matching TRBD1. Germline V CDR1 and CDR2: SEHNR, FQNEAQ (reference sequence). The CDR3 has 16 amino acids. V was clipped by 4 bases and J by 4 bases; unmatched bases: 12. CDR3 bases: TGTGCCAGCAGCTCGGAGATACCCTCAGGGGGCTATGGCTACACCTTC. Its protein product is CASSSEIPSGGYGYTF. Based on the CDR3 plus reference TRBV7-9 and TRBJ1-2, the full variable domain is DTGVSQNPRHKITKRGQNVTFRCDPISEHNRLYWYRQTLGQGPEFLTYFQNEAQLEKSRLLSDRFSAERPKGSFSTLEIQRTEQGDSAMYLCASSSEIPSGGYGYTFGSGTRLTVV.

This clone was counted only a few times. The chain is built from TRBV14 and TRBJ1-1; 10 positions match TRBD1. The germline gives CDR1 SGHDN, CDR2 FVKESK. V gave up 6 bases and J gave up 6 bases; unmatched junction bases: 7. This CDR3 has 14 amino acids. CDR3 nucleotides: TGTGCCAGCAGGCGACAGGGGGCACCGGCTGAAGCTTTCTTT. The encoded protein is CASRRQGAPAEAFF.

This clone was observed a few times. The V gene is TRBV7-2, the J gene TRBJ1-4; D gene uncertain. Trimming left V 1 base short and J 7 bases short, with 10 bases between. The CDR3 contains 14 residues. Germline V gene data show CDR1 as SGHTA and CDR2 as FQGNSA. CDR3 loop: CASSLGPSGEKLFF. As DNA, the CDR3 is TGTGCCAGCAGCTTAGGTCCCTCCGGTGAAAAACTGTTTTTT.

The rearrangement uses TRBV27 and TRBJ1-1, with D possibly matching TRBD1 (6 bases). Germline V gene sequence: CDR1 MNHEY, CDR2 SMNVEV (reference sequence). The CDR3 covers 15 residues. Trimming pared 5 bases from V and 0 bases from J, leaving 13 bases between. The CDR3 DNA reads as TGTGCCAGCAGTGCGATACAGGGTATGAACACTGAAGCTTTCTTT. Translated: CASSAIQGMNTEAFF.

This clone was seen only once. V is TRBV7-6 and J is TRBJ2-4; 8 bases are shared with TRBD1. After removal of 4 bases from V and 0 bases from J, the junction contained 5 bases not matched to a gene. The CDR3 has 16 amino acids. Germline CDR1 and CDR2: SGHVS and FNYEAQ. The CDR3 spells CASSSGGLVAKNIQYF. For the CDR3, the DNA is TGTGCCAGCAGCTCAGGGGGCTTGGTAGCCAAAAACATTCAGTACTTC. The entire variable domain, with the rest obtained from reference TRBV7-6 and TRBJ2-4, is as follows: GAGVSQSPRYKVTKRGQDVALRCDPISGHVSLYWYRQALGQGPEFLTYFNYEAQQDKSGLPNDRFSAERPEGSISTLTIQRTEQRDSAMYRCASSSGGLVAKNIQYFGAGTRLSVL.

The V gene is TRBV5-6, the J gene TRBJ2-2; D call uncertain. V was clipped by 4 bases and J by 3 bases, with 13 bases between them. The CDR3 consists of 15 residues. CDR1 is SGHDT, CDR2 YYEEEE, per germline. The CDR3 protein is CASSGVRGDTGELFF. CDR3 in DNA: TGTGCCAGCAGCGGGGTTCGCGGCGACACCGGGGAGCTGTTTTTT.

This chain uses TRBV27 with TRBJ2-7, with D unclear. Germline assignment: CDR1 MNHEY and CDR2 SMNVEV (reference sequence). With 4 bases removed from V and 4 bases from J, the gap between germline ends came to 14 bases. The CDR3 spans 14 residues. The CDR3 DNA is TGTGCCAGCAGTTCATACCAAGACCTATACGAGCAGTACTTC. It codes for CASSSYQDLYEQYF.

This clone came up once. The chain links TRBV4-3 to TRBJ2-5, with 7 bases matching TRBD1. V lost 4 bases to trimming and J lost 5 bases; unmatched junction nucleotides: 16. Germline assignment: CDR1 LGHNA and CDR2 YSLEER. CDR3 size: 17 residues. The CDR3 protein is CASSPHIPGTAEETQYF. Here the CDR3 DNA reads TGCGCCAGCAGCCCTCATATACCCGGGACAGCAGAGGAGACCCAGTACTTC.

CDR3 DNA: TGTGCCAGCTCAACGGTTCCGGGACTAGAGTACGAGCAGTACTTC. It is translated as CASSTVPGLEYEQYF. The V gene is TRBV18, the J gene TRBJ2-7, with 8 bases matching TRBD2. V lost 5 bases and J lost 4; bases outside the gene matches: 10. The CDR3 is 15 amino acids. The germline gives CDR1 KGHSH, CDR2 LQKENI. Full variable domain (outside the CDR3, taken from reference TRBV18 and TRBJ2-7): NAGVMQNPRHLVRRRGQEARLRCSPMKGHSHVYWYRQLPEEGLKFMVYLQKENIIDESGMPKERFSAEFPKEGPSILRIQQVVRGDSAAYFCASSTVPGLEYEQYFGPGTRLTVT.

This chain joins TRBV4-2 and TRBJ1-4; D gene ambiguous. V lost 6 bases and J 6 bases, leaving 20 bases between the germline ends. In germline, CDR1 is LGHNA, CDR2 YNFKEQ. The CDR3 runs 16 residues. This chain's CDR3 is CASREELTSQHEKLFF. CDR3 nucleotides: TGTGCCAGCAGAGAGGAACTGACATCGCAACATGAAAAACTGTTTTTT.

In nucleotides, the CDR3 is TGTGCCAGCTCACCAGAGGCGGGATCTTACGAGCAGTACTTC. This encodes CASSPEAGSYEQYF. The V gene is TRBV18, the J gene TRBJ2-7; perhaps TRBD2 as D (6 bases). The germline gives CDR1 KGHSH, CDR2 LQKENI. The V end lost 2 bases, the J end lost 4 bases, and 12 bases lay between the germline ends. The CDR3 is 14 amino acids.

The chain links TRBV5-5 to TRBJ2-3; possibly TRBD2 for D (5 bases). The CDR3 is 13 residues long. Trimming cost V 6 bases and J 3 bases, with 11 bases left between them. From germline, CDR1 is SGHKS and CDR2 YYEKEE (reference sequence). This CDR3 reads CASTTLATDTQYF. The CDR3, as DNA: TGTGCCAGCACCACCCTAGCAACAGATACGCAGTATTTT.

The V and J genes are TRBV27 and TRBJ2-6, with D unresolved. Trimming left V 8 bases short and J 0 bases short, with 5 bases between. The length of the CDR3 is 13 residues. Germline loops: CDR1 MNHEY, CDR2 SMNVEV (reference sequence). CDR3 DNA sequence: TGTGCCAGCTTTAGCTCTGGGGCCAACGTCCTGACTTTC. Protein product: CASFSSGANVLTF.

J is TRBJ2-7 and V is TRBV4-1, with D hard to call. Germline V gene lookup returns CDR1 MGHRA and CDR2 YSYEKL. CDR3 size: 14 residues. V gave up 3 bases and J gave up 3 bases, with 12 bases separating them. The chain's CDR3 is CASSQSTSVYEQYF. The CDR3 DNA reads TGCGCCAGCAGCCAGTCCACGTCCGTCTACGAGCAGTACTTC.